The 7 T cell receptor beta chains given below trace back to one sample, sequenced in a study of blood T cell repertoires in COVID-19. TCRdb's table, derived via immunoSEQ multiplex PCR, lists solely in-frame clones and lacks some. The repertoire consists of under 70,000 clones, with 90% occurring once and the leading ten covering about 13%. Sequenced material: peripheral blood. The receptors here all came from a man in his 60s with active COVID-19.

V gene TRBV3-1 (or the pseudogene TRBV3-2) combines with J gene TRBJ2-7; perhaps TRBD1 as D (5 bases). The CDR3 is made up of 16 amino acids. Trimming took off 5 bases at V and 7 bases at J, with 24 bases between the two ends. From germline, CDR1 is LGHDT and CDR2 YNNKEL (reference sequence). CDR3 nucleotide sequence: TGTGCCAGCAGCAGGGGCATGCAGGGTAATTTGGGAGAGCAGTACTTC. It is translated as CASSRGMQGNLGEQYF.

V gene TRBV19 combines with J gene TRBJ2-7; 7 bases fit TRBD1. This CDR3 is built from 15 residues. Germline V gene lookup returns CDR1 LNHDA and CDR2 SQIVND (reference sequence). V trimming: 5 bases; J trimming: 1 base; junction bases outside the gene matches: 8. CDR3 DNA: TGTGCCAGTAGTGGTACAGGGGTTGTATCCTACGAGCAGTACTTC. As protein: CASSGTGVVSYEQYF.

This rearrangement joins TRBV18 to TRBJ2-4; D is unclear. Germline loops: CDR1 KGHSH, CDR2 LQKENI. Trimming took off 5 bases at V and 7 bases at J, with 18 bases between the two ends. The CDR3 has 15 amino acids. As DNA, the CDR3 is TGTGCCAGCTCATCACTCGGTCTTCAGAGGAACATTCAGTACTTC. This gives the protein CASSSLGLQRNIQYF.

V gene TRBV24-1 combines with J gene TRBJ2-2, with 11 bases fitting TRBD2. The junction had 4 bases not matched to a gene; V was cut back by 6 bases and J by 5 bases. In germline, CDR1 is KGHDR, CDR2 SFDVKD. The CDR3 runs 15 residues. CDR3 sequence (DNA): TGTGCCACCAGTCTAGCGGGAGGACCAACCGGGGAGCTGTTTTTT. Protein: CATSLAGGPTGELFF.

In its sample, this clone was seen once. The V call is TRBV28, the J call TRBJ1-5; D may be TRBD1 (5 bases). Germline V lookup: CDR1 MDHEN, CDR2 SYDVKM. V shed 6 bases and J shed 6 bases, with 15 bases lying between them. This CDR3 comprises 14 residues. CDR3 bases: TGTGCCAGCAGCCAGGGACTTGGACGTCAGCCCCAGCATTTT. It is translated as CASSQGLGRQPQHF.

A single count supports this clone. The rearrangement links TRBV6-5 to TRBJ1-2, with D possibly TRBD1 on 5 matching bases. CDR1 MNHEY and CDR2 SVGAGI come from the germline V gene. The CDR3 is made up of 15 amino acids. Trimming left V 5 bases short and J 4 bases short, with 17 bases between. The chain's CDR3 is CASSPTRGSLYGYTF. In DNA, the CDR3 is TGTGCCAGCAGTCCAACCCGGGGGTCCCTCTATGGCTACACCTTC.

V and J are TRBV24-1 and TRBJ2-2, with D possibly being TRBD1 (6 bases). This CDR3 region has 15 residues. Germline CDR1 reads KGHDR; CDR2 reads SFDVKD. Trimming left V 4 bases short and J 3 bases short, with 11 bases between. CDR3 nucleotides: TGTGCCACCAGTGACCACAGGGTCTACACCGGGGAGCTGTTTTTT. The encoded protein is CATSDHRVYTGELFF.